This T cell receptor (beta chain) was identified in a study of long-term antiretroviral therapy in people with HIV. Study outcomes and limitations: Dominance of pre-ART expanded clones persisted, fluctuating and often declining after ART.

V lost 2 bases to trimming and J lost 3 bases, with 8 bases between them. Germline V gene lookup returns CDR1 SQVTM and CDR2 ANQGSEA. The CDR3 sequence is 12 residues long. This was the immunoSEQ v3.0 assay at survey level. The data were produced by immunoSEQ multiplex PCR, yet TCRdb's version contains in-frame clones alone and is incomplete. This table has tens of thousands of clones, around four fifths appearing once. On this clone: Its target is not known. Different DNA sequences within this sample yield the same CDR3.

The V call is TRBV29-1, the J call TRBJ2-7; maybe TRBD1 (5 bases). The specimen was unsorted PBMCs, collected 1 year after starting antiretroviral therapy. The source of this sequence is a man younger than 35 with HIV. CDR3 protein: CSVELRDYEQYF. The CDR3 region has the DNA TGCAGCGTTGAACTCAGGGACTACGAGCAGTACTTC.